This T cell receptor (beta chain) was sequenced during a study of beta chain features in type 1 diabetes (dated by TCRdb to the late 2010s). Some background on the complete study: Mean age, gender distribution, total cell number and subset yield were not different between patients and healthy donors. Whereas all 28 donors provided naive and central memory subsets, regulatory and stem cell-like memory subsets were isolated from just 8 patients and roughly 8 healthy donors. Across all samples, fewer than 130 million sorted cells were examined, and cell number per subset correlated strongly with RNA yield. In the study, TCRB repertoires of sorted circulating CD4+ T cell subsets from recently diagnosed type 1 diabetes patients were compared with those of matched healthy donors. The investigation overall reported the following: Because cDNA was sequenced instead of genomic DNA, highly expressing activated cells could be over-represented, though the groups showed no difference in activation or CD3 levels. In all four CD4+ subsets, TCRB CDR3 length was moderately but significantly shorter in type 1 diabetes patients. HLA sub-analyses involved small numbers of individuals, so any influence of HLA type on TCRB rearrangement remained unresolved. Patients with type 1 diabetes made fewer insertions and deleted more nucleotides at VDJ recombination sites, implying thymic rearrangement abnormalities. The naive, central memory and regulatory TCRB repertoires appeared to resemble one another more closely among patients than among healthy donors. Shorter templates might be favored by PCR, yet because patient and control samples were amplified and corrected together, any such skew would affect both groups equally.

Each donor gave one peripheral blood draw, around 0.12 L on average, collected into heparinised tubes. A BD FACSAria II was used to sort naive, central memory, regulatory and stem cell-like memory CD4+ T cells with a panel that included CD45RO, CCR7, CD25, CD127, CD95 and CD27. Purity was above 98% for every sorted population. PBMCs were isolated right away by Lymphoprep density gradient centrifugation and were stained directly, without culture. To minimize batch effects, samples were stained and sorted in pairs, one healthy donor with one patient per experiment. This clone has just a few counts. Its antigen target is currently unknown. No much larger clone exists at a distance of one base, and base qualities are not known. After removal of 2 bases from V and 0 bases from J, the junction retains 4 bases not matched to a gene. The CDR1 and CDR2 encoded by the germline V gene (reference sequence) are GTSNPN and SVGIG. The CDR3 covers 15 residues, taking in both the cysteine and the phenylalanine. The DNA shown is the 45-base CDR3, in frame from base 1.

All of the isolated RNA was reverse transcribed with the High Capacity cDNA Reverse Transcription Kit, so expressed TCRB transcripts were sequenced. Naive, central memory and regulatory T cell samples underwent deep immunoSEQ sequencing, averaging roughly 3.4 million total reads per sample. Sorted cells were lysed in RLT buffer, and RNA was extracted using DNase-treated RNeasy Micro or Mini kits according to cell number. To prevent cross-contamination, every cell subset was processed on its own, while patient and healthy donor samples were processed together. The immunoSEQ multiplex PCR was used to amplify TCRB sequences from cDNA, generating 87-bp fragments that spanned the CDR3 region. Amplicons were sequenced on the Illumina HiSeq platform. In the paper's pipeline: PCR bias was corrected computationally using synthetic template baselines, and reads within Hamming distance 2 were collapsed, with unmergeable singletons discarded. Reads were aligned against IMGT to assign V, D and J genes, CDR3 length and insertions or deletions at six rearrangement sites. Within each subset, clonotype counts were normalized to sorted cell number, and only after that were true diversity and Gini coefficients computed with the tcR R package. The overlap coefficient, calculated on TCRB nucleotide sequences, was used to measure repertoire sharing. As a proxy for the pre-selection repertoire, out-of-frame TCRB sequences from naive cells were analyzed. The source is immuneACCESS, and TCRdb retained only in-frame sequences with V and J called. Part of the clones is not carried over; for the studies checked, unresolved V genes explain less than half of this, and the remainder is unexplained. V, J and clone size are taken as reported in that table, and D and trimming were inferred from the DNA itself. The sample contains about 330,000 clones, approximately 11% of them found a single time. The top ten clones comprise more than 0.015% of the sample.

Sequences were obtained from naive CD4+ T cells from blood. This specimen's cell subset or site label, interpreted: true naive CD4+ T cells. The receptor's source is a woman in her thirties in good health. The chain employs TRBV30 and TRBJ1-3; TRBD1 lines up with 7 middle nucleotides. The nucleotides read TGTGCCTGGAGTCGAACAGGGGACTCTGGAAACACCATATATTTT. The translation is CAWSRTGDSGNTIYF.